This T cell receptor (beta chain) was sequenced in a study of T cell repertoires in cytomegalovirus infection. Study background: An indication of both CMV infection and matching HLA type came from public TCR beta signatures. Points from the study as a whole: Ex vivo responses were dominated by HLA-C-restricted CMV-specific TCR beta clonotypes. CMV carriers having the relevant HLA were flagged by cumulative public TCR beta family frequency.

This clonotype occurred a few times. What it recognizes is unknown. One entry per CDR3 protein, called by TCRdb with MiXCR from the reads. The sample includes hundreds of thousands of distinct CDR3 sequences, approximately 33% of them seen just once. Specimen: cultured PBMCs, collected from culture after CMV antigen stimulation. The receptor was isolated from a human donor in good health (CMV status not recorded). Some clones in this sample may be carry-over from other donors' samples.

CDR3 bases: TGTGCCAGCATAGCAACTAATGAAAAACTGTTTTTT. Its protein product is CASIATNEKLFF. This chain joins TRBV2 and TRBJ1-4, with D unresolved. Trimming shortened V by 7 bases and J by 0 bases, and 3 bases separated the two germline ends. This CDR3 has 12 residues. Germline assignment: CDR1 SNHLY and CDR2 FYNNEI.